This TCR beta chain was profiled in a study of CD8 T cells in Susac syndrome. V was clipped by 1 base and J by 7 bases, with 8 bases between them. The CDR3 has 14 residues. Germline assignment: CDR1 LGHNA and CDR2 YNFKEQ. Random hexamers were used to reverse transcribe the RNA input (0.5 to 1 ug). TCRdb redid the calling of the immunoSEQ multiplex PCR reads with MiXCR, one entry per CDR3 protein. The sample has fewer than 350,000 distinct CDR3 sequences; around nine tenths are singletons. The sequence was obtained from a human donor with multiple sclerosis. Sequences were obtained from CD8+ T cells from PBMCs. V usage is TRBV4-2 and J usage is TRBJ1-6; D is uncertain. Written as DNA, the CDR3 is TGTGCCAGCAGCCAAGTTACAGCCAATTCACCCCTCCACTTT. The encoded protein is CASSQVTANSPLHF.